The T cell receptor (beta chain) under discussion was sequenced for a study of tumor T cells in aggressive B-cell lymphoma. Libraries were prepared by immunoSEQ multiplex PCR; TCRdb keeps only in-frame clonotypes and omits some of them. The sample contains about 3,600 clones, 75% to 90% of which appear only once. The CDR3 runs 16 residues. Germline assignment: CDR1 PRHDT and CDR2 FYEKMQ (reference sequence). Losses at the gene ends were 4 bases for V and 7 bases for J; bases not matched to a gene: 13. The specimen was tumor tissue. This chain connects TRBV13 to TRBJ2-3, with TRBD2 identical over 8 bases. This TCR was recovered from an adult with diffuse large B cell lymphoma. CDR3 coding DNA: TGTGCCAGCAGCTCCCTACTAGCGGTCCTGAAAAATACGCAGTATTTT. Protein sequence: CASSSLLAVLKNTQYF.